One and the same sample provided the 20 T cell receptor beta chains below, sequenced in a study of T cells after somatic rescue of genetic block. Method: immunoSEQ multiplex PCR; TCRdb's copy keeps in-frame clones and lacks some. Of roughly 120,000 clones listed, just over 90% are singletons. The sequenced sample consisted of peripheral blood mononuclear cells (PBMCs). These TCRs come from a young woman.

The chain carries TRBV4-1 and TRBJ2-2, with 10 bases aligning to TRBD2. The germline V gene has CDR1 MGHRA and CDR2 YSYEKL. This CDR3 has 17 residues. V gave up 3 bases and J gave up 1 base; unmatched junction bases: 5. The CDR3 spells CASSHPPSGGNTGELFF. The CDR3 bases are TGCGCCAGCAGCCACCCCCCTAGCGGGGGGAACACCGGGGAGCTGTTTTTT.

J is TRBJ1-1 and V is TRBV19; D call uncertain. Germline lookup yields CDR1 LNHDA and CDR2 SQIVND (reference sequence). This CDR3 is built from 13 residues. V lost 5 bases to trimming and J lost 0 bases, with 7 bases between them. This CDR3 reads CASSGEMNTEAFF. As DNA, the CDR3 is TGTGCCAGTAGTGGAGAGATGAACACTGAAGCTTTCTTT.

This chain uses TRBV6-5 with TRBJ2-7; D is unresolved. The CDR3 totals 15 residues. V was clipped by 0 bases and J by 0 bases, with 9 bases between them. CDR1 and CDR2 from the germline V gene are MNHEY and SVGAGI. The CDR3 DNA reads as TGTGCCAGCAGTTACTCTTATTCGAGCTCCTACGAGCAGTACTTC. Its translation: CASSYSYSSSYEQYF.

J is TRBJ2-1 and V is TRBV27, with TRBD2 identical over 11 bases. The CDR3 extends over 16 amino acids. Germline CDR1 reads MNHEY; CDR2 reads SMNVEV (reference sequence). V trimming: 4 bases; J trimming: 4 bases; junction bases outside the gene matches: 6. CDR3 sequence: CASSSPGLADYNEQFF. DNA of the CDR3: TGTGCCAGCAGTTCACCGGGACTAGCGGATTACAATGAGCAGTTCTTC.

The chain joins TRBV2 to TRBJ2-2; no clear D gene. Trimming took 7 bases from V and 0 from J, leaving 15 bases between them. Germline CDR1 SNHLY, CDR2 FYNNEI. This CDR3 has 16 amino acids. CDR3 coding DNA: TGTGCCAGCACCGAACAATCGGCAGCGAACACCGGGGAGCTGTTTTTT. Amino acids: CASTEQSAANTGELFF. Filled out from reference TRBV2 and TRBJ2-2, the complete variable domain reads EPEVTQTPSHQVTQMGQEVILRCVPISNHLYFYWYRQILGQKVEFLVSFYNNEISEKSEIFDDQFSVERPDGSNFTLKIRSTKLEDSAMYFCASTEQSAANTGELFFGEGSRLTVL.

There are a few counts of this clone. The V call is TRBV7-6, the J call TRBJ2-3; TRBD1 matches 10 bases. This CDR3 has 16 residues. Germline loops: CDR1 SGHVS, CDR2 FNYEAQ. V gave up 5 bases and J gave up 3 bases; unmatched junction bases: 8. Written as DNA, the CDR3 is TGTGCCAGCAGCACCCAGACAGGGGGCCTGACAGATACGCAGTATTTT. Translating gives CASSTQTGGLTDTQYF.

This chain connects TRBV7-9 to TRBJ1-1, with no clear D. Germline lookup yields CDR1 SEHNR and CDR2 FQNEAQ (reference sequence). V lost 3 bases, J lost 1 base, and 6 bases lay in between. This CDR3 region has 13 residues. CDR3 residues: CASSLTRNTEAFF. CDR3 nucleotide sequence: TGTGCCAGCAGCTTGACCAGGAACACTGAAGCTTTCTTT. The variable domain in full, with the rest retrieved from reference TRBV7-9 and TRBJ1-1, is DTGVSQNPRHKITKRGQNVTFRCDPISEHNRLYWYRQTLGQGPEFLTYFQNEAQLEKSRLLSDRFSAERPKGSFSTLEIQRTEQGDSAMYLCASSLTRNTEAFFGQGTRLTVV.

This clone was recorded once. This chain uses TRBV4-2 with TRBJ1-1; 8 bases map to TRBD1. The germline gives CDR1 LGHNA, CDR2 YNFKEQ. The CDR3 sequence is 15 residues long. With V trimmed by 4 bases and J by 4 bases, 8 bases remained unmatched. This chain's CDR3 is CASSRTGSEGTEAFF. The CDR3 DNA reads TGTGCCAGCAGCCGGACAGGGTCTGAAGGCACTGAAGCTTTCTTT.

This chain connects TRBV30 to TRBJ1-5; 8 positions match TRBD1. With 3 bases clipped from V and 1 base from J, the junction kept 2 bases outside the gene matches. CDR3 size: 14 residues. CDR1 and CDR2 from the germline V gene are GTSNPN and SVGIG (reference sequence). The CDR3 nucleotides are TGTGCCTGGAGCGGGGACAGGAGCAATCAGCCCCAGCATTTT. This codes for CAWSGDRSNQPQHF.

V usage is TRBV5-4 and J usage is TRBJ2-1; perhaps TRBD2 as D (5 bases). The CDR3 is 15 residues long. The germline V gene encodes CDR1 SGHNT and CDR2 YYREEE (reference sequence). V lost 0 bases to trimming and J lost 4 bases, with 11 bases between them. CDR3 in DNA: TGTGCCAGCAGCTTGGGGTCTAGCCTGTACAATGAGCAGTTCTTC. Translated, it gives CASSLGSSLYNEQFF.

V and J are TRBV27 and TRBJ2-3; weak D call: TRBD1 (6 bases). This CDR3 is built from 13 residues. CDR1 and CDR2 from the germline V gene are MNHEY and SMNVEV (reference sequence). Trimming took 4 bases from V and 3 from J, leaving 8 bases between them. In DNA form, the CDR3 reads TGTGCCAGCAGTTCGACAGGTACAGATACGCAGTATTTT. Protein product: CASSSTGTDTQYF.

The V gene is TRBV7-9, the J gene TRBJ2-7; a weak D match, TRBD1 (6 bases). This CDR3 region has 15 residues. V was clipped by 6 bases and J by 0 bases, with 15 bases between them. Germline V gene data show CDR1 as SEHNR and CDR2 as FQNEAQ (reference sequence). The CDR3 DNA follows: TGTGCCAGCAGTGCCCAGGACAGAAACTCCTACGAGCAGTACTTC. This codes for CASSAQDRNSYEQYF.

This chain connects TRBV11-2 to TRBJ2-1, with D possibly TRBD2 on 6 matching bases. The germline gives CDR1 SGHAT, CDR2 FQNNGV. Trimming took off 1 base at V and 10 bases at J, with 11 bases between the two ends. CDR3 length equals 13 residues. CDR3 in DNA: TGTGCCAGCAGCTTAGTCGGGAGTTGGGAGCAGTTCTTC. Protein product: CASSLVGSWEQFF. Drawing the rest from reference TRBV11-2 and TRBJ2-1, the complete variable domain is EAGVAQSPRYKIIEKRQSVAFWCNPISGHATLYWYQQILGQGPKLLIQFQNNGVVDDSQLPKDRFSAERLKGVDSTLKIQPAKLEDSAVYLCASSLVGSWEQFFGPGTRLTVL.

The chain couples TRBV18 to TRBJ1-4, with a possible D match to TRBD1 (6 bases). The CDR3 totals 17 residues. The germline V gene has CDR1 KGHSH and CDR2 LQKENI. V lost 1 base and J 2 bases, leaving 14 bases between the germline ends. Here the CDR3 DNA reads TGTGCCAGCTCACCACTATCGGCAGGGGCTACTAATGAAAAACTGTTTTTT. It translates to CASSPLSAGATNEKLFF.

J is TRBJ2-3 and V is TRBV29-1; 7 bases are shared with TRBD2. The CDR3 consists of 14 residues. Germline trimming cut 4 bases from V and 4 bases from J; bases unmatched to any gene: 8. Per the germline V gene, CDR1 is SQVTM and CDR2 is ANQGSEA. CDR3 region: CSVAGGLRSDTQYF. The CDR3 region has the DNA TGCAGCGTTGCGGGGGGATTGAGGTCAGATACGCAGTATTTT.

J is TRBJ2-1 and V is TRBV2; the D gene is possibly TRBD1 (6 bases). CDR3 size: 12 residues. Trimming pared 6 bases from V and 10 bases from J, leaving 13 bases between. Germline lookup yields CDR1 SNHLY and CDR2 FYNNEI. The CDR3 here is CASSAGTPEQFF. The CDR3 DNA follows: TGTGCCAGCAGCGCCGGGACACCCGAGCAGTTCTTC.

The gene calls are TRBV7-2 and TRBJ1-1; 7 nucleotides line up with TRBD1. There are 14 residues in the CDR3. Germline loops: CDR1 SGHTA, CDR2 FQGNSA. The V segment lost 5 bases and the J segment 2 bases; nucleotides outside the gene matches: 5. For the CDR3, the DNA is TGTGCCAGCAGCAGGGACAGCATCAACACTGAAGCTTTCTTT. The encoded protein is CASSRDSINTEAFF.

The V call is TRBV2, the J call TRBJ1-4, with 8 bases that match TRBD1. CDR3 length: 13 residues. Germline V lookup: CDR1 SNHLY, CDR2 FYNNEI. V shed 9 bases and J 4 bases; nucleotides not matched to a gene: 4. The chain's CDR3 is CARSDRVNEKLFF. CDR3 coding DNA: TGTGCCAGATCGGACAGGGTTAATGAAAAACTGTTTTTT.

This chain uses TRBV25-1 with TRBJ1-2; possibly TRBD1 for D (6 bases). Germline V gives CDR1 MGHDK, CDR2 SYGVNS. This CDR3 comprises 14 residues. V was shortened by 3 bases and J by 7 bases, with 15 bases between the two germline ends. CDR3 sequence: CASSDPGQLTGYTF. In DNA form, the CDR3 reads TGTGCCAGCAGTGATCCGGGACAATTAACTGGCTACACCTTC.

The gene calls are TRBV7-2 and TRBJ1-2; 7 nucleotides align to TRBD1. The CDR3 contains 13 residues. After removal of 2 bases from V and 7 bases from J, the junction contained 4 bases not matched to a gene. Germline values: CDR1 SGHTA, CDR2 FQGNSA. The CDR3 spells CASSLISGGGYTF. DNA for the CDR3: TGTGCCAGCAGCTTAATCTCAGGGGGTGGCTACACCTTC.